The clone carrying this TCR beta chain was recorded only once. Through a sample-barcoded 5' primer and a J-beta primer mix, a second PCR was run for roughly 6 to 11 cycles. Through a template-switch adaptor with 12 random nucleotides, each cDNA molecule received a tag. TCRdb analysed the 5' RACE reads with MiXCR anew, one entry per CDR3 protein. The repertoire consists of more than 650,000 distinct CDR3 sequences, with around 24% occurring once and the leading ten covering around 3%. This entry comes from a study of blood T cells in healthy people across ages. Trimming cost V 6 bases and J 7 bases, with 18 bases left between them. CDR1 and CDR2 from the germline V gene are MDHEN and SYDVKM. The CDR3 is 15 amino acids. This sample also appeared in a second study, on T cells of mothers and their children.

The receptor was derived from a boy younger than 18 in good health. Sequencing was done on a sample of blood. The rearrangement joins TRBV28 to TRBJ1-4, with D possibly being TRBD1 (6 bases). The CDR3 region has the DNA TGTGCCAGCAGGCTTACGACAGGAAGGTTTGAAAAACTGTTTTTT. Amino acid sequence: CASRLTTGRFEKLFF.